This entry concerns a single T cell receptor (beta chain). A read error may account for a junction end that differs from germline. The CDR3 loop spans 13 amino acids. The germline V gene encodes CDR1 SQVTM and CDR2 ANQGSEA. The study drew participants aged about 18 to 95 years from some 25 US areas. The data are from a study of blood T cell repertoires in COVID-19. About the research overall: The samples span acute and convalescent COVID-19 from the United States, Italy and Spain.

Assay used: immunoSEQ multiplex PCR; TCRdb lists only in-frame clones, some missing. The sample holds about 210,000 clones, around four fifths seen once. Sequenced input: PBMCs or T cells enriched from blood (not recorded which). The receptor was derived from a man between 40 and 49 years old who had recovered from COVID-19. V is TRBV29-1 and J is TRBJ1-5, with TRBD1 matching over 9 bases. CDR3 nucleotides: TGCGGCGTCGGGGGGACAGGGAATCAGCCCCAGCATTTT. Translated, it gives CGVGGTGNQPQHF.